This T cell receptor beta chain is drawn from a study of CD8 T cells in Susac syndrome. With random hexamers, reverse transcription was performed on about 0.5 to 1 ug of RNA. MiXCR was run by TCRdb on the immunoSEQ multiplex PCR reads, yielding one entry per CDR3 protein. The profile shows 170,000 or so distinct CDR3 sequences, approximately 93% of them singletons. This clonotype came up a few times. This CDR3 has 13 residues. Germline V lookup: CDR1 KGHSH, CDR2 LQKENI. Trimming pared 3 bases from V and 2 bases from J, leaving 7 bases between. The origin of this receptor is a human donor with multiple sclerosis. The chain has TRBV18 and TRBJ2-5; maybe TRBD1 (6 bases). The sequencing sample was made of CD4+ T cells from PBMCs. The CDR3 coding sequence is TGTGCCAGCTCACCCGGACAGCAAGAGACCCAGTACTTC. It translates to CASSPGQQETQYF.